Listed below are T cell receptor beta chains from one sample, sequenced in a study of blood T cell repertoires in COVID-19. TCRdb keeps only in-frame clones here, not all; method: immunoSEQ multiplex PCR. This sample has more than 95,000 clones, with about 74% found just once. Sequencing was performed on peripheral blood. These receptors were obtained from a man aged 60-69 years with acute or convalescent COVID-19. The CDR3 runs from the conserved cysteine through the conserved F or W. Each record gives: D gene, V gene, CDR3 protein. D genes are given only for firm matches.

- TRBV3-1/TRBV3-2 CASSSGTGANVLTF
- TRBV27 CASSFIRSGANVLTF
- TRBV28 CASSLNPTEAFF
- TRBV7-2 CASSLAANTGELFF
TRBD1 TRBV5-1 CASSPETGAKNIQYF
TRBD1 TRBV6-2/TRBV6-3 CASSDRQGWTEAFF
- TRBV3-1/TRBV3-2 CASSFRDTNTGELFF
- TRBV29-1 CSVDQNEQFF
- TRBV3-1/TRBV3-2 CASSQDSRLFPSSTDTQYF
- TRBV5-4 CASSLGQGVEYF
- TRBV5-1 CASRTAGGETQYF
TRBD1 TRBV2 CASSQDRNDNSPLHF
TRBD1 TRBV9 CASSEDRAGYNEQFF
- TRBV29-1 CSAVTTDNGELFF
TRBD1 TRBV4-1 CASSQAPGQDIHGYTF
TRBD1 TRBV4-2 CASSQVARQGVYEQFF
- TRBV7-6 CASSLAMNTEAFF
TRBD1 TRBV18 CASSRGQGRTEAFF
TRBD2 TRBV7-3 CASRIDGLAVREQFF
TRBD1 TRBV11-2 CASSLSGGQQGTLYGYTF
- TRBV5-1 CASSSQRPDTQYF
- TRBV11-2 CASGAALSLTDTQYF
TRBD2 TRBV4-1 CASSQETSGAALYTQYF
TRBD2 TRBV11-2 CASSPLTSLVPYF
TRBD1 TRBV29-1 CSVEPGQGITGELFF
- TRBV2 CASSVSQAFGGYTF